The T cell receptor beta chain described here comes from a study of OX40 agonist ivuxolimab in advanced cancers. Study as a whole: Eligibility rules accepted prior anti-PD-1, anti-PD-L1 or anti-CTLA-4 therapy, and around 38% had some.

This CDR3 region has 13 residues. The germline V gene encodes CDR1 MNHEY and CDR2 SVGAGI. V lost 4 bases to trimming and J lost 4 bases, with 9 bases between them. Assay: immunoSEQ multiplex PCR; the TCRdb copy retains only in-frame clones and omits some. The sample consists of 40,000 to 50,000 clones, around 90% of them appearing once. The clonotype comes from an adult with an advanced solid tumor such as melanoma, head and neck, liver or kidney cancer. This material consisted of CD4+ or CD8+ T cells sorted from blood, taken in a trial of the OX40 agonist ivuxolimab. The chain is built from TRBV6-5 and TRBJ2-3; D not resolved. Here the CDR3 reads CASSSRYADTQYF. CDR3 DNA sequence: TGTGCCAGCAGTTCGAGATATGCAGATACGCAGTATTTT.